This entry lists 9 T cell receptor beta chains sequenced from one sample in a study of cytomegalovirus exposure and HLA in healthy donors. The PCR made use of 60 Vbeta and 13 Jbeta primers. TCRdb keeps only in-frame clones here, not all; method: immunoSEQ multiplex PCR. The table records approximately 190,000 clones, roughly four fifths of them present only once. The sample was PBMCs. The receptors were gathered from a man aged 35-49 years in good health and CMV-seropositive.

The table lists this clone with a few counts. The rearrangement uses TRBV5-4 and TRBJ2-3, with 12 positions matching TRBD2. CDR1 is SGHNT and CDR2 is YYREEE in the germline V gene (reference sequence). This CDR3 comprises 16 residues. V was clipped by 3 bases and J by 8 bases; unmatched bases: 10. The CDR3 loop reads CASSSSGGAFGGTQYF. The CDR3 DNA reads TGTGCCAGCAGCTCTAGCGGGGGGGCCTTCGGGGGTACGCAGTATTTT.

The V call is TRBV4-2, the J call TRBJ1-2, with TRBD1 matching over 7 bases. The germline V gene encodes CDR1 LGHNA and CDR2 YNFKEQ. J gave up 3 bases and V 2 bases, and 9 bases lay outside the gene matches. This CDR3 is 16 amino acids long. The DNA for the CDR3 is TGTGCCAGCAGCCAATGGCGAGGGGGCCCTTACTATGGCTACACCTTC. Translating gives CASSQWRGGPYYGYTF.

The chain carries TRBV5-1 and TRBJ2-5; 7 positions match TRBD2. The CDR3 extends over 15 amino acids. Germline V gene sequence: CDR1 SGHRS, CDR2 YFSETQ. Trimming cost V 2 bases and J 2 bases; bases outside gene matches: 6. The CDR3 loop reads CASSFTRGDQETQYF. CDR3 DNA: TGCGCCAGCAGCTTCACACGGGGGGATCAAGAGACCCAGTACTTC.

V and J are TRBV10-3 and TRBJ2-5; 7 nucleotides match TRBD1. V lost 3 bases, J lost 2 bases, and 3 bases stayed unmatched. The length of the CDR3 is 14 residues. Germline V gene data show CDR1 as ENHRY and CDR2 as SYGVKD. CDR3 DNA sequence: TGTGCCATCAGTGATGGGACAGTTCAAGAGACCCAGTACTTC. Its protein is CAISDGTVQETQYF.

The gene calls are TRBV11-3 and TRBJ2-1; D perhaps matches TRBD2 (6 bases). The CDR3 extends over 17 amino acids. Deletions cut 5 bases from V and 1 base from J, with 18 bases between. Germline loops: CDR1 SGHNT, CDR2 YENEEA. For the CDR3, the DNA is TGTGCCAGCAGCCGGGCGGGGTGGGGGGTTTCCTACAATGAGCAGTTCTTC. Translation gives CASSRAGWGVSYNEQFF. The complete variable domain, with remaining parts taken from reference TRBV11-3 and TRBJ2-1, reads EAGVVQSPRYKIIEKKQPVAFWCNPISGHNTLYWYLQNLGQGPELLIRYENEEAVDDSQLPKDRFSAERLKGVDSTLKIQPAELGDSAVYLCASSRAGWGVSYNEQFFGPGTRLTVL.

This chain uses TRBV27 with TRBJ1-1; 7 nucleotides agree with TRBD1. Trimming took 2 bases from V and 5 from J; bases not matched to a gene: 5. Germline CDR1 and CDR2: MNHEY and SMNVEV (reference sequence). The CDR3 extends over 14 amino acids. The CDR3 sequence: CASSLPDRVTEAFF. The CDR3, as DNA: TGTGCCAGCAGTTTACCTGACAGGGTTACTGAAGCTTTCTTT.

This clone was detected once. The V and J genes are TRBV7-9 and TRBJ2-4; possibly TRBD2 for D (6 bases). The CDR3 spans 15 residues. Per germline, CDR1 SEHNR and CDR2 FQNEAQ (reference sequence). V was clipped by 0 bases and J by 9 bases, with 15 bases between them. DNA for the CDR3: TGTGCCAGCAGCTTAGCCAACAACGTGGGGGGCATTCAGTACTTC. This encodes CASSLANNVGGIQYF.

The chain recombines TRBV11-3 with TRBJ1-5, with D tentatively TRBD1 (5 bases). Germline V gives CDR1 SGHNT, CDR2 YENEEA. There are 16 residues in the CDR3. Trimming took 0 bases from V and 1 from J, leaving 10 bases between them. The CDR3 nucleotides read TGTGCCAGCAGCTTAGATCTGGGGGGGAGCAATCAGCCCCAGCATTTT. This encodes CASSLDLGGSNQPQHF.

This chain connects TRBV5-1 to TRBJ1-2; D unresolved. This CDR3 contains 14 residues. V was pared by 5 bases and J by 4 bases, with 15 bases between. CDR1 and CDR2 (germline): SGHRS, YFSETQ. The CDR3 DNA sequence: TGCGCCAGCAGTTGGGAGGTCAGAGGCTATGGCTACACCTTC. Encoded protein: CASSWEVRGYGYTF.